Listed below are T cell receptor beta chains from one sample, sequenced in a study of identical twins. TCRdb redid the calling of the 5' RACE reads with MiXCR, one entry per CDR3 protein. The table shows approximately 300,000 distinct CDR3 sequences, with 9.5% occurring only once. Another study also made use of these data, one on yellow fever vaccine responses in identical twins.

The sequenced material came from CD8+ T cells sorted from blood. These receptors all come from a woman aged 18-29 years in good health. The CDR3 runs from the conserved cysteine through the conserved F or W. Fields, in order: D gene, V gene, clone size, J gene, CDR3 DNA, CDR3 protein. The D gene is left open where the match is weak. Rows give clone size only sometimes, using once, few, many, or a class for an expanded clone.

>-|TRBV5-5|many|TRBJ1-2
TGTGCCAGCAGCTTAGGACCCGCAGCGGACTATGGCTACACCTTC
CASSLGPAADYGYTF
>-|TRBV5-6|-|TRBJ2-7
TGTGCCAGCAGGACTCAAGGCAGCCCCTACGAGCAGTACTTC
CASRTQGSPYEQYF
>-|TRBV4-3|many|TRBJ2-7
TGCGCCAGCAGCCAAGTTGCACTAACTAAGCACGAGCAGTACTTC
CASSQVALTKHEQYF
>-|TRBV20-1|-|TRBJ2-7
TGCAGTGCTAGACAAACAGGATCCTACGAGCAGTACTTC
CSARQTGSYEQYF
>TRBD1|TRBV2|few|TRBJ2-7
TGTGCCAGCATTCCCCGGGACAGCGCAACCTACGAGCAGTACTTC
CASIPRDSATYEQYF
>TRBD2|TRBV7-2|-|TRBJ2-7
TGTGCCAGCAGCTTAGCGATACGTGGGCTAGCGGGGCCACGGGCCTACGAGCAGTACTTC
CASSLAIRGLAGPRAYEQYF
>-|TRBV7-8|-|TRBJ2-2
TGTGCCAGCAGCTTAATTTTCTCGGAAAACACCGGGGAGCTGTTTTTT
CASSLIFSENTGELFF
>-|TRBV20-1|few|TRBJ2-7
TGCAGTGCTAGACGACTACCTACCTACGAGCAGTACTTC
CSARRLPTYEQYF
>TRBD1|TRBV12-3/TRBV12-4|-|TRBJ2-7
TGTGCCAGCAGTTTATCCTTCGGACAGGGGCTCTACGAGCAGTACTTC
CASSLSFGQGLYEQYF
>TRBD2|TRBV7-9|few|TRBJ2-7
TGTGCCAGCAGCTCTACAACTAGCGGGCTCTACGAGCAGTACTTC
CASSSTTSGLYEQYF
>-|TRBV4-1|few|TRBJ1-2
TGCGCCAGCAGCGGCGAGACACCGAACTATGGCTACACCTTC
CASSGETPNYGYTF
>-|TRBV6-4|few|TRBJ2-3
TGTGCCAGCAGTGACTTCGGCAACCCCACAGATACGCAGTATTTT
CASSDFGNPTDTQYF
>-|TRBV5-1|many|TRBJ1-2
TGCGCCAGCAGCCCGGGACGGACCTATGGCTACACCTTC
CASSPGRTYGYTF
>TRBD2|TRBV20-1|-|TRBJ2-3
TGCAGTGCTCCCTTACTAGCGGGAGGAACGGATACGCAGTATTTT
CSAPLLAGGTDTQYF
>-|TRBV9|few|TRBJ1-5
TGTGCCAGCAGCGTAAGTGGTAACAGCAATCAGCCCCAGCATTTT
CASSVSGNSNQPQHF
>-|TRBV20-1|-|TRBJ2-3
TGCAGTGCTAGAGCCCTCGGGGACGGGTACACAGATACGCAGTATTTT
CSARALGDGYTDTQYF
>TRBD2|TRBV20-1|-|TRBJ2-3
TGCAGTGCTAGAGTCTACCCGGAGCTAGCGGGAGAGGTAGATACGCAGTATTTT
CSARVYPELAGEVDTQYF
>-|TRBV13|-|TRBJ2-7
TGTGCCAGCAGCCATACCGGGACACTGACGTACGAGCAGTACTTC
CASSHTGTLTYEQYF
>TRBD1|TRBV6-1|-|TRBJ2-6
TGTGCCAGCAGGGAAAAACCGACAGGGGGCGCTGGGGCCAACGTCCTGACTTTC
CASREKPTGGAGANVLTF
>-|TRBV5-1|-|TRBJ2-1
TGCGCCAGCAGCTTAGTCCGGAACAATGAGCAGTTCTTC
CASSLVRNNEQFF
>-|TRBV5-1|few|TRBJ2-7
TGCGCCAGCAGCCCCGCGGGACAGATCCTTACCCTCGAGCAGTACTTC
CASSPAGQILTLEQYF
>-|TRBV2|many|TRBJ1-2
TGTGCCAGCAGTGGGTTGAGGTTTAACTATGGCTACACCTTC
CASSGLRFNYGYTF
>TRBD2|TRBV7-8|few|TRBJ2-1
TGTGCCAGCAGCTTAGCACTAGCGGGAGTTTACAATGAGCAGTTCTTC
CASSLALAGVYNEQFF